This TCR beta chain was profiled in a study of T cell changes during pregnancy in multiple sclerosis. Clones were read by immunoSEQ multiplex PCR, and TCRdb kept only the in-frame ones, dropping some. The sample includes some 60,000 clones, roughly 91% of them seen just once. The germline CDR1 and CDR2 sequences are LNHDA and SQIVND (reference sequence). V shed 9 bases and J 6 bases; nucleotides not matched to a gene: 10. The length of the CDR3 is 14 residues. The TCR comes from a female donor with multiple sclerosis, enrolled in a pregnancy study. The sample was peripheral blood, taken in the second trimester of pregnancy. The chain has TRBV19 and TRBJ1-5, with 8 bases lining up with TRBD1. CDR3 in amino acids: CASNDRGVSQPQHF. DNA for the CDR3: TGTGCCAGCAATGACAGGGGTGTTAGTCAGCCCCAGCATTTT.